The 13 T cell receptor beta chains below were found in one sample sequenced in a study of T cell responses to AZD1222 COVID-19 vaccine. Sequencing used immunoSEQ multiplex PCR; TCRdb keeps in-frame clones, though not all of them. The sample records 90,000 to 140,000 clones, 89% being singletons. The sequencing here drew on peripheral blood, taken 28 days after the second AZD1222 dose. These receptors came from an adult who received the AZD1222 COVID-19 vaccine.

The chain joins TRBV29-1 to TRBJ1-1, with D unresolved. The V end was cut by 6 bases, the J end by 5 bases, with 22 bases between. The CDR3 consists of 15 residues. The V gene's germline CDR1 is SQVTM and CDR2 ANQGSEA. CDR3 sequence: CSVSTGVQRGTEAFF. CDR3 nucleotides: TGCAGCGTCTCGACCGGGGTCCAGCGAGGAACTGAAGCTTTCTTT.

The chain uses TRBV5-5 and TRBJ2-5, with TRBD2 matching over 9 bases. V trimming: 4 bases; J trimming: 6 bases; junction bases outside the gene matches: 10. The CDR3 runs to 15 residues. CDR1 and CDR2 (germline): SGHKS, YYEKEE (reference sequence). The CDR3 reads CASSDFSGSGKTQYF. Here the CDR3 DNA reads TGTGCCAGCAGCGACTTTAGCGGGAGCGGGAAGACCCAGTACTTC.

This clone appeared once. This rearrangement joins TRBV6-4 to TRBJ2-3; 11 nucleotides match TRBD2. With V trimmed by 0 bases and J by 4 bases, 3 bases remained unmatched. This CDR3 contains 16 residues. CDR1 MRHNA and CDR2 SNTAGT come from the germline V gene. The CDR3 coding sequence is TGTGCCAGCAGTGACTCTAGCGGGAGGGGAGCAGATACGCAGTATTTT. Protein: CASSDSSGRGADTQYF.

This chain joins TRBV5-4 and TRBJ2-7, with 8 bases fitting TRBD2. This CDR3 comprises 15 residues. The J segment lost 0 bases and the V segment lost 2 bases, leaving 4 bases of the junction unmatched. Germline values: CDR1 SGHNT, CDR2 YYREEE (reference sequence). Here the CDR3 reads CASSFSTSDSYEQYF. The CDR3 coding sequence is TGTGCCAGCAGCTTTTCGACTAGCGACTCCTACGAGCAGTACTTC. Drawing the rest from reference TRBV5-4 and TRBJ2-7, the complete variable domain is ETGVTQSPTHLIKTRGQQVTLRCSSQSGHNTVSWYQQALGQGPQFIFQYYREEENGRGNFPPRFSGLQFPNYSSELNVNALELDDSALYLCASSFSTSDSYEQYFGPGTRLTVT.

This chain uses TRBV5-1 with TRBJ2-3; D ambiguous. The germline CDR1 and CDR2 sequences are SGHRS and YFSETQ. The V end lost 4 bases, the J end lost 2 bases, and 14 bases lay between the germline ends. The CDR3 totals 15 residues. This chain's CDR3 is CASSLRELPTDTQYF. CDR3 bases: TGCGCCAGCAGCCTACGCGAGTTGCCCACAGATACGCAGTATTTT.

In DNA, the CDR3 is TGTGCCAGCAGCCGTGACACCCCCTACGAGCAGTACTTC. Residues: CASSRDTPYEQYF. The chain employs TRBV7-9 and TRBJ2-7; no clear D. The CDR3 loop spans 13 amino acids. Trimming left V 5 bases short and J 2 bases short, with 10 bases between. The germline CDR1 and CDR2 sequences are SEHNR and FQNEAQ (reference sequence).

CDR3 protein: CASKLAGGYEQYF. CDR3 nucleotide sequence: TGTGCCAGCAAGTTAGCGGGAGGTTACGAGCAGTACTTC. The chain combines TRBV7-8 with TRBJ2-7; 10 nucleotides align to TRBD2. This CDR3 has 13 residues. Germline V CDR1 and CDR2: SGHVS, FQNEAQ. Trimming cost V 7 bases and J 4 bases; bases outside gene matches: 4.

The chain uses TRBV19 and TRBJ1-2, with D maybe TRBD1 (5 bases). In germline, CDR1 is LNHDA, CDR2 SQIVND (reference sequence). This CDR3 spans 12 amino acids. Trimming left V 7 bases short and J 8 bases short, with 14 bases between. DNA of the CDR3: TGTGCCAGTAACGGCGGGACCTCAGGCTACACCTTC. It is translated as CASNGGTSGYTF. Drawing the rest from reference TRBV19 and TRBJ1-2, the complete variable domain is DGGITQSPKYLFRKEGQNVTLSCEQNLNHDAMYWYRQDPGQGLRLIYYSQIVNDFQKGDIAEGYSVSREKKESFPLTVTSAQKNPTAFYLCASNGGTSGYTFGSGTRLTVV.

The chain combines TRBV7-8 with TRBJ2-5; D gene unclear. V lost 1 base, J lost 2 bases, and 8 bases lay in between. In germline, CDR1 is SGHVS, CDR2 FQNEAQ. The CDR3 is 14 residues long. In nucleotides, the CDR3 is TGTGCCAGCAGCTTAGGGCAGATACAAGAGACCCAGTACTTC. Translated: CASSLGQIQETQYF.

The rearrangement links TRBV5-6 to TRBJ1-1; 11 bases fit TRBD1. The CDR3 totals 14 residues. From germline, CDR1 is SGHDT and CDR2 YYEEEE. The V gene end was trimmed by 4 bases and the J gene end by 6 bases; junction bases not matched to a gene: 5. CDR3 sequence: CASSLGTGGPEAFF. Here the CDR3 DNA reads TGTGCCAGCAGCCTAGGGACAGGGGGTCCTGAAGCTTTCTTT.

The chain carries TRBV7-9 and TRBJ1-5, with D possibly matching TRBD1 (6 bases). The length of the CDR3 is 15 residues. Per germline, CDR1 SEHNR and CDR2 FQNEAQ (reference sequence). V was shortened by 1 base and J by 8 bases, with 15 bases between the two germline ends. The CDR3 coding sequence is TGTGCCAGCAGCTTAGGATCGACAGGTAGGGAGCCCCAGCATTTT. This translates into CASSLGSTGREPQHF.

This sequence joins TRBV7-8 and TRBJ2-2; D ambiguous. Trimming removed 6 bases at V and 1 base at J, with 9 bases between. Germline V gene sequence: CDR1 SGHVS, CDR2 FQNEAQ. The CDR3 spans 14 residues. For the CDR3, the DNA is TGTGCCAGCAGTCTTAATGGGAACACCGGGGAGCTGTTTTTT. It is translated as CASSLNGNTGELFF.

This clone has just one count. The gene calls are TRBV18 and TRBJ1-1, with D unresolved. Trimming shortened V by 3 bases and J by 1 base, and 12 bases separated the two germline ends. CDR3 length: 15 amino acids. Germline assignment: CDR1 KGHSH and CDR2 LQKENI. CDR3 amino acids: CASSPPGQGNTEAFF. The CDR3 DNA sequence: TGTGCCAGCTCACCCCCGGGTCAAGGGAACACTGAAGCTTTCTTT.